This T cell receptor beta chain is from a study of early T cells in non-severe SARS-CoV-2 infection. The overall study: Bulk RNA taken from unsorted whole blood was sequenced, leaving chains unpaired.

Germline CDR1 MRHNA, CDR2 SNTAGT. There are 13 residues in the CDR3. One entry per CDR3 protein results from TCRdb running MiXCR on the 5' RACE reads. The sample includes roughly 70,000 distinct CDR3 sequences, less than 20% of them seen just once. Overall study findings and caveats: A preference for anti-spike CD8 responses marked VDJdb matching, which missed private and CD4 specificities.

Comments on this clonotype: Its antigen is unidentified. One end of the junction does not line up with germline, which may come from a read error.

This chain links TRBV6-4 with TRBJ1-1; D unresolved. The source is an adult who was a healthcare worker with PCR-confirmed SARS-CoV-2 infection or an uninfected control (not recorded which). The sample in question was whole blood, obtained at baseline. The CDR3 DNA reads as TGTGCCAGTAGTGATCGCCAGGACACTGAAGCTTTCTTT. This translates into CASSDRQDTEAFF.